This T cell receptor beta chain was retrieved from a study of identical twins. TCRdb passed the 5' RACE reads through MiXCR, listing each CDR3 protein once. The repertoire consists of 250,000 to 300,000 distinct CDR3 sequences, with about 8% occurring once and the leading ten covering less than 4%. This clonotype was seen a few times. V lost 4 bases and J lost 7, with 16 bases in between. CDR1 and CDR2 from the germline V gene are MNHEY and SVGAGI. CDR3 length equals 14 residues. Everyone who gave samples was a healthy Caucasian. A further study also used this sample, focusing on yellow fever vaccine responses in identical twins.

The sequenced sample consisted of CD8+ T cells sorted from blood. The source is a woman aged 18-29 years in good health. This chain joins TRBV6-5 and TRBJ1-1; tentative D call: TRBD1 (5 bases). The CDR3 here is CASSLGPSTGEAFF. The CDR3, as DNA: TGTGCCAGCAGTTTGGGGCCGTCAACGGGTGAAGCTTTCTTT.